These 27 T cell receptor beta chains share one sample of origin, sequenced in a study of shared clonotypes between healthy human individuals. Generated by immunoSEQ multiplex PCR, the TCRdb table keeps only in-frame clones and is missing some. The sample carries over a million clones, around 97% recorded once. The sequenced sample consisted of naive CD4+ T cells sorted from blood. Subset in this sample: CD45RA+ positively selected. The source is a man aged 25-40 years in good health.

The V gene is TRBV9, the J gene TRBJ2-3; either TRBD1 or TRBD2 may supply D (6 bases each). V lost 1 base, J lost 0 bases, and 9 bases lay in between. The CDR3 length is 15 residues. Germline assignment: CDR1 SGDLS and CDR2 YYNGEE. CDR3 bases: TGTGCCAGCAGCGTAAGGGGGGACAGCACAGATACGCAGTATTTT. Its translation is CASSVRGDSTDTQYF.

The CDR3, as DNA: TGTGCCAGCAGCTTATTTGAAAGCTCGAACACCGGGGAGCTGTTTTTT. Amino acids: CASSLFESSNTGELFF. V is TRBV11-3 and J is TRBJ2-2; D is unclear. CDR1 and CDR2 (germline): SGHNT, YENEEA. There are 16 residues in the CDR3. Deletions cut 2 bases from V and 0 bases from J, with 10 bases between.

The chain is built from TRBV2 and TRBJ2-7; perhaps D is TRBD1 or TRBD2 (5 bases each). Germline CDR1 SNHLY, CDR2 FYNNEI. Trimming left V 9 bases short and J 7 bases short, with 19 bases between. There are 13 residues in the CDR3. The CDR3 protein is CASRGSYPKEQYF. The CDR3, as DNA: TGTGCCAGTCGGGGCTCCTACCCTAAGGAGCAGTACTTC.

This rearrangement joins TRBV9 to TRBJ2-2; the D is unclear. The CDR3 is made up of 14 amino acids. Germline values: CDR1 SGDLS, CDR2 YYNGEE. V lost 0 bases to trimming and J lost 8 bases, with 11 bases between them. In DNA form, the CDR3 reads TGTGCCAGCAGCGTAGATCGGATAAGAGGGGAGCTGTTTTTT. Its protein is CASSVDRIRGELFF.

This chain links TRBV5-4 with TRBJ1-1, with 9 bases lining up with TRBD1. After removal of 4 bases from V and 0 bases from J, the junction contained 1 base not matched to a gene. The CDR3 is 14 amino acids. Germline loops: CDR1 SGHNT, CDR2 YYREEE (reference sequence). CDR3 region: CASSRTGVNTEAFF. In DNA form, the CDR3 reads TGTGCCAGCAGCCGGACAGGGGTGAACACTGAAGCTTTCTTT.

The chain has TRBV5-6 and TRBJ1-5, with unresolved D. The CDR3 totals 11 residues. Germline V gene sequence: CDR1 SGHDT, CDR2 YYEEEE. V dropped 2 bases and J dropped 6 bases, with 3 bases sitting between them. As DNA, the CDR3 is TGTGCCAGCAGCTTATGTCAGCCCCAGCATTTT. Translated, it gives CASSLCQPQHF.

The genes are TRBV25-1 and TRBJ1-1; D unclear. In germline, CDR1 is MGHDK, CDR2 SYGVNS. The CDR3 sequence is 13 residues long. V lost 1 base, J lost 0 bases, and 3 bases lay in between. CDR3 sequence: CASSELVNTEAFF. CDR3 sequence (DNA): TGTGCCAGCAGTGAATTGGTGAACACTGAAGCTTTCTTT. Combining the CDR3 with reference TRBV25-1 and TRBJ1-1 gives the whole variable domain EADIYQTPRYLVIGTGKKITLECSQTMGHDKMYWYQQDPGMELHLIHYSYGVNSTEKGDLSSESTVSRIRTEHFPLTLESARPSHTSQYLCASSELVNTEAFFGQGTRLTVV.

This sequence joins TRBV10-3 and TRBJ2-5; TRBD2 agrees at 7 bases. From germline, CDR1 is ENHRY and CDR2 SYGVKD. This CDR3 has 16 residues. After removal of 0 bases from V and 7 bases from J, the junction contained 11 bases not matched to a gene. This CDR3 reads CAISESIGREKGTQYF. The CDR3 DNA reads TGTGCCATCAGTGAGTCGATAGGGCGGGAGAAGGGGACCCAGTACTTC.

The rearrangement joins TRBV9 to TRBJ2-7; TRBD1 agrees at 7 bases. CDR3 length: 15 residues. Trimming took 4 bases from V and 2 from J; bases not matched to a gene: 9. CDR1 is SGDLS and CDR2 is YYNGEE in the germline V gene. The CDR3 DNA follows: TGTGCCAGCAGCCCCCGGACAGGCAACGCCTACGAGCAGTACTTC. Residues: CASSPRTGNAYEQYF. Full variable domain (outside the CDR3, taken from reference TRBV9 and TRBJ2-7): DSGVTQTPKHLITATGQRVTLRCSPRSGDLSVYWYQQSLDQGLQFLIQYYNGEERAKGNILERFSAQQFPDLHSELNLSSLELGDSALYFCASSPRTGNAYEQYFGPGTRLTVT.

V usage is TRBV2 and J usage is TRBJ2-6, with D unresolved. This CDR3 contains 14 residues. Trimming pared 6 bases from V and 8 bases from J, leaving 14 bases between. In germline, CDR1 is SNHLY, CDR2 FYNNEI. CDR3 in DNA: TGTGCCAGCAGGCCCGAAATCGGGTCCAACGTCCTGACTTTC. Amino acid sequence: CASRPEIGSNVLTF.

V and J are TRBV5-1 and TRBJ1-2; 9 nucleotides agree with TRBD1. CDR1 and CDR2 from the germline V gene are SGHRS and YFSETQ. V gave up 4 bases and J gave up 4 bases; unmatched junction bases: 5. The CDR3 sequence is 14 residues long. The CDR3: CASSQEQGAYGYTF. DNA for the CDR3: TGCGCCAGCAGCCAAGAACAGGGGGCCTATGGCTACACCTTC.

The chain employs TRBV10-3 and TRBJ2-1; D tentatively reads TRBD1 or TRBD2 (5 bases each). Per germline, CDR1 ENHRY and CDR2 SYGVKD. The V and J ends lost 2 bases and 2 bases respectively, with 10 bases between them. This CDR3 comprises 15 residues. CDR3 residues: CAISEEGTPYNEQFF. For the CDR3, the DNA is TGTGCCATCAGTGAGGAGGGGACCCCCTACAATGAGCAGTTCTTC.

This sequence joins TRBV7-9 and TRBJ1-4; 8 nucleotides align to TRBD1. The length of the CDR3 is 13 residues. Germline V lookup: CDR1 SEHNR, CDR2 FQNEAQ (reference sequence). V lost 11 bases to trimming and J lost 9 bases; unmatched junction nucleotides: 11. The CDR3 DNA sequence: TGTGCCGGACAGGGTTCCGTAGGTCAAAAACTGTTTTTT. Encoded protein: CAGQGSVGQKLFF.

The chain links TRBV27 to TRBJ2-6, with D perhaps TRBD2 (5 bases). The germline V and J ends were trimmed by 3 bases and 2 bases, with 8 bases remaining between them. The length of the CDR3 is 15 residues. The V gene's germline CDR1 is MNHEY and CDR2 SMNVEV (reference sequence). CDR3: CASSFGGTGANVLTF. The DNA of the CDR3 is TGTGCCAGCAGTTTTGGAGGCACTGGGGCCAACGTCCTGACTTTC. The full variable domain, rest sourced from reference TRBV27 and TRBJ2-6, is EAQVTQNPRYLITVTGKKLTVTCSQNMNHEYMSWYRQDPGLGLRQIYYSMNVEVTDKGDVPEGYKVSRKEKRNFPLILESPSPNQTSLYFCASSFGGTGANVLTFGAGSRLTVL.

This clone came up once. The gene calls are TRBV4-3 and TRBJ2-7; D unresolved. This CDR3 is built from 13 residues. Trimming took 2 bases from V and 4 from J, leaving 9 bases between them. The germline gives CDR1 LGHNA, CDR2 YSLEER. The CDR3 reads CASSQSFLYEQYF. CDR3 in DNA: TGCGCCAGCAGCCAATCTTTCCTATACGAGCAGTACTTC.

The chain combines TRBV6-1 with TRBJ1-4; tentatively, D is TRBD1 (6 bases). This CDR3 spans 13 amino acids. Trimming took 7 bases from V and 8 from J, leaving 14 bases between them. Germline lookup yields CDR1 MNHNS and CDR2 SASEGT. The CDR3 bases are TGTGCCAGCACCGAGTTGGGGGGCGAAAAACTGTTTTTT. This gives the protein CASTELGGEKLFF.

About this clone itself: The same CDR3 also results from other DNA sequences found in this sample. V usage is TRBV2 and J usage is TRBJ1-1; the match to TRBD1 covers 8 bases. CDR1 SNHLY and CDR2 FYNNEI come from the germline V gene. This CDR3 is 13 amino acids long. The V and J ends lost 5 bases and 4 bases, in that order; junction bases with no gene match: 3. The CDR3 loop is CASSSTGGTEAFF. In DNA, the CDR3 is TGTGCCAGCAGTTCCACAGGGGGCACTGAAGCTTTCTTT.

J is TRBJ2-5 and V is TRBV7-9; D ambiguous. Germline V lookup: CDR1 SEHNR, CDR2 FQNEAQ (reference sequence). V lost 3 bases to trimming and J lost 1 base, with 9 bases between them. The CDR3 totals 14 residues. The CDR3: CASSFPDRQETQYF. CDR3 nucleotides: TGTGCCAGCAGCTTCCCAGATCGCCAAGAGACCCAGTACTTC.

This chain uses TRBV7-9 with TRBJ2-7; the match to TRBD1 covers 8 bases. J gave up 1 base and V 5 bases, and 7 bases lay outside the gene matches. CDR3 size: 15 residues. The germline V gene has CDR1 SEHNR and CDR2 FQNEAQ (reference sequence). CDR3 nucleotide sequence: TGTGCCAGCAGCCACACCAGACAGGGGTCCTACGAGCAGTACTTC. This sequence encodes CASSHTRQGSYEQYF.

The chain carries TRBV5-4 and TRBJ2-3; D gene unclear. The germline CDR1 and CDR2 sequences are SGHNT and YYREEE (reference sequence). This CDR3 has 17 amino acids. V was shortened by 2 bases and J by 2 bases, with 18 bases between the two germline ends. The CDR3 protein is CASSLSKGPLPTDTQYF. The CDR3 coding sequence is TGTGCCAGCAGCTTAAGTAAGGGTCCCCTCCCCACAGATACGCAGTATTTT.

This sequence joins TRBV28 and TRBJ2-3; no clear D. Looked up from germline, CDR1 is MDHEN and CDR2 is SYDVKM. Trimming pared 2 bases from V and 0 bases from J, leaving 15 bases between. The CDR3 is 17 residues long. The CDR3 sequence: CASSLGKWGTSTDTQYF. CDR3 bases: TGTGCCAGCAGTTTAGGAAAGTGGGGAACTAGCACAGATACGCAGTATTTT.

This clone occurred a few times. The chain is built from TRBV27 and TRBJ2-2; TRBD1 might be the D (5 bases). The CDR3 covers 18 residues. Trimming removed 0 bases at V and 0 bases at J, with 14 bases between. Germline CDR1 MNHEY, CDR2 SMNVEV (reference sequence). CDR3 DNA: TGTGCCAGCAGTTTATCGAGCACAGGAAGGGCGAACACCGGGGAGCTGTTTTTT. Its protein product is CASSLSSTGRANTGELFF.

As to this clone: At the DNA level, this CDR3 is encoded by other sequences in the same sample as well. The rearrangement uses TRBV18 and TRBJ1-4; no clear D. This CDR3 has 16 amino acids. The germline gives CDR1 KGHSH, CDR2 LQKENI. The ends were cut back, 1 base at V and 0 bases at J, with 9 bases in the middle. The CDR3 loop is CASSPLRGATNEKLFF. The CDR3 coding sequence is TGTGCCAGCTCACCACTTAGAGGAGCAACTAATGAAAAACTGTTTTTT.

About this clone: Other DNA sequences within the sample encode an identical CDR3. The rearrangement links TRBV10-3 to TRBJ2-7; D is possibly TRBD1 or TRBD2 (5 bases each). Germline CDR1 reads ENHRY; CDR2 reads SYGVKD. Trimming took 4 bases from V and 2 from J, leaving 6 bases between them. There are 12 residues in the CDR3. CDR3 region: CAISGGAYEQYF. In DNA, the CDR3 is TGTGCCATCAGTGGAGGGGCCTACGAGCAGTACTTC.

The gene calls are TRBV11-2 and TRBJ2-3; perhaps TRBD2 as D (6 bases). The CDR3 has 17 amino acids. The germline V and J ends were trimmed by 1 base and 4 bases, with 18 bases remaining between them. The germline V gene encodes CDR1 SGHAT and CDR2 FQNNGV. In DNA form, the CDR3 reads TGTGCCAGCAGCTTAGGGGCGGGACTGGTTTTATCAGATACGCAGTATTTT. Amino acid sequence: CASSLGAGLVLSDTQYF. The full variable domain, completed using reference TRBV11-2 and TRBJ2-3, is EAGVAQSPRYKIIEKRQSVAFWCNPISGHATLYWYQQILGQGPKLLIQFQNNGVVDDSQLPKDRFSAERLKGVDSTLKIQPAKLEDSAVYLCASSLGAGLVLSDTQYFGPGTRLTVL.

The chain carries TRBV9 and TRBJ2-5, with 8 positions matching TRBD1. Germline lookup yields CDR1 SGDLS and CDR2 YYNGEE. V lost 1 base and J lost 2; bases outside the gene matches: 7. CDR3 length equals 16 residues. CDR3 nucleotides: TGTGCCAGCAGCGTACTTTCCGGGACAGGTCAAGAGACCCAGTACTTC. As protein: CASSVLSGTGQETQYF.

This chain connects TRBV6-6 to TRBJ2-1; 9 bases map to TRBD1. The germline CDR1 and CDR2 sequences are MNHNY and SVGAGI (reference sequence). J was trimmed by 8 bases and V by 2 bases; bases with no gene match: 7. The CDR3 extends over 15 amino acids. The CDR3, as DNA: TGTGCCAGCAGTTACAGAGGACAGGGGTTCGATGAGCAGTTCTTC. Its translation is CASSYRGQGFDEQFF.